The rows below give T cell receptor beta chains drawn from one sample of a study of identical twins. TCRdb re-derived calls from the 5' RACE reads in MiXCR, one entry per CDR3 protein. The table includes 1.5 million to 2 million distinct CDR3 sequences, roughly a third detected once. Input material: cord blood. Receptors originate from a newborn girl in good health. CDR3s include the opening cysteine and the closing phenylalanine or tryptophan. Each record gives: V gene, D gene, J gene, clone size, CDR3 DNA, CDR3 protein. The D gene is left open where the match is weak. Only some rows state a clone size, as once, few, many or a class for expanded clones.

>TRBV27|TRBD1|TRBJ1-2|NA
TGTGCCAGCAGTTTATTAGGGACAGGGGATAACTATGGCTACACCTTC
CASSLLGTGDNYGYTF
>TRBV29-1|TRBD2|TRBJ2-2|few
TGCAGCGTGCCGACTAGCGGCACCGGGGAGCTGTTTTTT
CSVPTSGTGELFF
>TRBV12-3/TRBV12-4|TRBD1|TRBJ1-2|many
TGTGCCAGCAGCTTCGGACAGGGAGGCTACACCTTC
CASSFGQGGYTF
>TRBV2|NA|TRBJ2-2|NA
TGTGCCAGCAGTGGAGAGGGACAGAACACCGGGGAGCTGTTTTTT
CASSGEGQNTGELFF
>TRBV29-1|TRBD1|TRBJ1-1|few
TGCAGCGTTGAATCGGGAGGGGGCATAGCTTTCTTT
CSVESGGGIAFF
>TRBV20-1|NA|TRBJ1-5|NA
TGCAGTGCTAGAGATAGACAGCCCAGGCAGCCCCAGCATTTT
CSARDRQPRQPQHF
>TRBV3-1|NA|TRBJ2-3|many
TGTGCCAGCAGCCAAGATACGAGGAGCACAGATACGCAGTATTTT
CASSQDTRSTDTQYF
>TRBV18|NA|TRBJ2-7|NA
TGTGCCAGCTCACCCGGGGGTGTTTCCTACGAGCAGTACTTC
CASSPGGVSYEQYF
>TRBV3-1|TRBD2|TRBJ2-2|NA
TGTGCCAGCAGCCAAGAAGTAGCGGGGCGGGAGCTGTTTTTT
CASSQEVAGRELFF
>TRBV6-1|NA|TRBJ1-1|few
TGTGCCAGCCGGACAGCCCTGAACACTGAAGCTTTCTTT
CASRTALNTEAFF
>TRBV29-1|TRBD2|TRBJ2-2|few
TGCAGCGTTCCGGGACTAGCGGATACCGGGGAGCTGTTTTTT
CSVPGLADTGELFF
>TRBV9|TRBD2|TRBJ2-7|NA
TGTGCCAGCAGCGTAGCTACGAGGGACGGACTAGCGGGGTCCTACGAGCAGTACTTC
CASSVATRDGLAGSYEQYF
>TRBV20-1|NA|TRBJ2-5|NA
TGCAGTGCTAGTTTGGGGGTCCAAGAGACCCAGTACTTC
CSASLGVQETQYF
>TRBV4-1|NA|TRBJ2-3|NA
TGCGCCAGCAGCCGTATTCCCACAGATACGCAGTATTTT
CASSRIPTDTQYF
>TRBV20-1|NA|TRBJ2-7|few
TGCAGTGCTTACATCGGGACTTCCTACGAGCAGTACTTC
CSAYIGTSYEQYF
>TRBV10-3|TRBD1|TRBJ1-5|NA
TGTGCCAGGGGCCCGGACAGGGGCCTCCTTAGCAATCAGCCCCAGCATTTT
CARGPDRGLLSNQPQHF
>TRBV7-9|TRBD2|TRBJ2-5|NA
TGTGCCGGCAGTTTACTAGCGGCTAAAGAGACCCAGTACTTC
CAGSLLAAKETQYF
>TRBV7-2|NA|TRBJ1-1|NA
TGTGCCAGCAGCTTAGCGGGGTTGGGGGTGCGAACTGAAGCTTTCTTT
CASSLAGLGVRTEAFF
>TRBV20-1|TRBD2|TRBJ2-7|NA
TGCAGTGCTGTTAGCGGGGGGGCGGTCTACGAGCAGTACTTC
CSAVSGGAVYEQYF
>TRBV30|NA|TRBJ1-5|NA
TGTGCCTGGAGTGTACTTAAGACGGTCCAGCCCCAGCATTTT
CAWSVLKTVQPQHF
>TRBV6-5|NA|TRBJ1-6|few
TGTGCCAGCAGTTACTCGGGGCGCTCACCCCTCCACTTT
CASSYSGRSPLHF
>TRBV20-1|TRBD1|TRBJ1-2|NA
TGCAGTGCCGAAGACGGACAGGACTATGGCTACACCTTC
CSAEDGQDYGYTF
>TRBV7-9|NA|TRBJ1-2|few
TGTGCCAGCAGCTTAGCATTGAGGGTCGGTGGCTACACCTTC
CASSLALRVGGYTF
>TRBV7-2|TRBD1|TRBJ2-7|NA
TGTGCCAGCAGCTTAGGACCGGGACAGGGGTTACACGAGCAGTACTTC
CASSLGPGQGLHEQYF
>TRBV28|NA|TRBJ2-5|once
TGTGCCAGCAGTTCCCCCATAGAGACCCAGTACTTC
CASSSPIETQYF
>TRBV20-1|NA|TRBJ1-5|NA
TGCAGTGCTAGTCAGGGCTCGGGGAATCAGCCCCAGCATTTT
CSASQGSGNQPQHF
>TRBV5-1|TRBD2|TRBJ2-3|NA
TGCGCCAGCAGCTTGGTTAGCGGGGGGTCCTATAGCACAGATACGCAGTATTTT
CASSLVSGGSYSTDTQYF
>TRBV2|NA|TRBJ2-1|NA
TGTGCCAGCAGTGTATCTGGGAATTACAATGAGCAGTTCTTC
CASSVSGNYNEQFF
>TRBV7-2|NA|TRBJ2-1|few
TGTGCCAGCAGCCGGTATAGGGCCTACAATGAGCAGTTCTTC
CASSRYRAYNEQFF
>TRBV12-3/TRBV12-4|NA|TRBJ1-5|NA
TGTGCCAGCAGCCCTAAGGGGACCAGCAATCAGCCCCAGCATTTT
CASSPKGTSNQPQHF
>TRBV6-1|NA|TRBJ2-4|few
TGTGCCAGCAGTGGGGGGTTGAGGGAGCAGTACTTC
CASSGGLREQYF
>TRBV20-1|TRBD1|TRBJ2-2|once
TGCAGTGCTACCGGGACAGTATACACCGGGGAGCTGTTTTTT
CSATGTVYTGELFF
>TRBV27|TRBD1|TRBJ1-2|NA
TGTGCCAGCATGGGACAGGGGGCGGATGGCTACACCTTC
CASMGQGADGYTF
>TRBV2|TRBD2|TRBJ2-1|NA
TGTGCCAGCAGGCGCGCTCGACTAGCGGGAACATACAATGAGCAGTTCTTC
CASRRARLAGTYNEQFF
>TRBV20-1|TRBD2|TRBJ2-3|NA
TGCAGTGCTAGAAAAGGACTAGCCGGCACAGATACGCAGTATTTT
CSARKGLAGTDTQYF
>TRBV14|TRBD2|TRBJ2-1|NA
TGTGCCAGCAGCCAACTAGCGGGCTACAGTGAGCAGTTCTTC
CASSQLAGYSEQFF
>TRBV27|NA|TRBJ1-3|NA
TGTGCCAGCAGTTTATACGGGGGAGGAGGAAACACCATATATTTT
CASSLYGGGGNTIYF
>TRBV28|NA|TRBJ1-2|few
TGTGCCAGCAGGATAGGCGGGGTAGCGAACTATGGCTACACCTTC
CASRIGGVANYGYTF
>TRBV20-1|TRBD1|TRBJ2-7|few
TGCAGTGCTACGATGGGACAGGGGTCATCCTACGAGCAGTACTTC
CSATMGQGSSYEQYF
>TRBV3-1|TRBD1|TRBJ1-3|once
TGTGCCAGCAGCCAACTGAGACAGGGGGGGAGAGACACCATATATTTT
CASSQLRQGGRDTIYF
>TRBV9|TRBD1|TRBJ1-1|NA
TGTGCCAGCAGCGTAAGACAGGGGGTGAACACTGAAGCTTTCTTT
CASSVRQGVNTEAFF
>TRBV25-1|TRBD1|TRBJ2-7|NA
TGTGCCACCGGGGACAGAACCTACGAGCAGTACTTC
CATGDRTYEQYF
>TRBV5-1|NA|TRBJ1-2|few
TGCGCCAGCAGCTTGTTGCTACAGTATGGCTACACCTTC
CASSLLLQYGYTF
>TRBV2|NA|TRBJ2-1|NA
TGTGCCAGTTTGCGGGTAATCTACAATGAGCAGTTCTTC
CASLRVIYNEQFF
>TRBV6-2/TRBV6-3|TRBD2|TRBJ2-3|NA
TGTGCCAGCAGTTACCCGGGACTAGCGGGGTATGACACGCAGTATTTT
CASSYPGLAGYDTQYF
>TRBV4-1|TRBD2|TRBJ2-1|NA
TGCGCCAGCAGCCATCGGGGGGGCTCCTACAATGAGCAGTTCTTC
CASSHRGGSYNEQFF
>TRBV5-4|NA|TRBJ2-5|few
TGTGCCAGCAGCTACGGAGCCTCCCAAGAGACCCAGTACTTC
CASSYGASQETQYF
>TRBV6-1|NA|TRBJ1-1|NA
TGTGCCAGCAGGGCAACTTTGAACACTGAAGCTTTCTTT
CASRATLNTEAFF
>TRBV5-1|NA|TRBJ2-3|NA
TGCGCCAGCAGCTTGGTCCCAGGAGGGGCAGATACGCAGTATTTT
CASSLVPGGADTQYF
>TRBV4-1|TRBD2|TRBJ2-4|NA
TGCGCCAGCAGCCAAGATGGAGTAGCGGGAGCCAAAAACATTCAGTACTTC
CASSQDGVAGAKNIQYF